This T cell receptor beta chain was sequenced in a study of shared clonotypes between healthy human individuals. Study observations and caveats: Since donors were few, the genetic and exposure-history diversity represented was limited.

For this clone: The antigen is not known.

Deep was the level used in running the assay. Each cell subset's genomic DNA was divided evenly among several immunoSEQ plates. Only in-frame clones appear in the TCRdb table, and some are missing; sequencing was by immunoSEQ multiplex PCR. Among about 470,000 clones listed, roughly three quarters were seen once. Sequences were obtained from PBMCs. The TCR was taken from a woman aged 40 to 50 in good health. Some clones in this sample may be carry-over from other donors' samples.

This CDR3 is CASSWGTGGAGYTF. CDR3 DNA sequence: TGCGCCAGCAGCTGGGGGACAGGGGGCGCGGGCTACACCTTC. The J gene is TRBJ1-2, the V gene TRBV5-1, with 12 bases matching TRBD1. This CDR3 spans 14 amino acids. The junction had 5 bases not matched to a gene; V was cut back by 3 bases and J by 8 bases. Germline CDR1 SGHRS, CDR2 YFSETQ.